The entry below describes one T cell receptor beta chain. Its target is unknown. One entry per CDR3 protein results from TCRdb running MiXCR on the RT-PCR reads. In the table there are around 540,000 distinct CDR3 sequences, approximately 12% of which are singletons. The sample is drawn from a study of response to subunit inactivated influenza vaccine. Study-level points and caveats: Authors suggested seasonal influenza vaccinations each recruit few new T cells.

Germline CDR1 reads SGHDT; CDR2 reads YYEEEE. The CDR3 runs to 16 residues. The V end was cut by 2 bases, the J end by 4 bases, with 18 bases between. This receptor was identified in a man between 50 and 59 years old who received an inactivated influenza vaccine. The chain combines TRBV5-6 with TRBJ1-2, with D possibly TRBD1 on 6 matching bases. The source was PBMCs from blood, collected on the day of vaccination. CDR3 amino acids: CASSFGTGAISYGYTF. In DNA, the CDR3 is TGTGCCAGCAGCTTCGGGACGGGGGCAATTTCCTATGGCTACACCTTC. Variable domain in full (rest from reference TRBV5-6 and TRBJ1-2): DAGVTQSPTHLIKTRGQQVTLRCSPKSGHDTVSWYQQALGQGPQFIFQYYEEEERQRGNFPDRFSGHQFPNYSSELNVNALLLGDSALYLCASSFGTGAISYGYTFGSGTRLTVV.